Reported below is one TCR beta chain. Its antigen is unknown. This entry comes from a study of cytomegalovirus exposure and HLA in healthy donors. Findings and limits, study-wide: Productive status was seen about 87% or about 30% of the time for most TCR beta V segments in an earlier analysis. Later analysis identified 16,951 TCR beta sequences associated with HLA alleles, using a false discovery rate threshold of 0.05. It was in a later analysis that TCR association rates were seen to vary by HLA locus, highest for DRB1 and lowest for HLA-C.

V was clipped by 2 bases and J by 2 bases, with 13 bases between them. Per germline, CDR1 KGHSH and CDR2 LQKENI. This CDR3 comprises 15 residues. PCR primers comprised 60 Vbeta and 13 Jbeta primers. In the study's own analysis: Approximately 11 million of 65 million to 95 million unique TCR beta chains were shared, per a later count. Libraries were prepared by immunoSEQ multiplex PCR; TCRdb keeps only in-frame clonotypes and omits some of them. That table is the source of V, J and clone size, and D and trimming were worked out from the DNA. The sample has roughly 69,000 clones. The chain recombines TRBV18 with TRBJ2-7; no clear D gene. The specimen was PBMCs. The origin of this receptor is a woman in her twenties or thirties in good health and CMV-seronegative. The CDR3 is CASSPGQARTYEQYF. In DNA, the CDR3 is TGTGCCAGCTCACCAGGGCAGGCTCGCACCTACGAGCAGTACTTC. The full variable domain, completed using reference TRBV18 and TRBJ2-7, is NAGVMQNPRHLVRRRGQEARLRCSPMKGHSHVYWYRQLPEEGLKFMVYLQKENIIDESGMPKERFSAEFPKEGPSILRIQQVVRGDSAAYFCASSPGQARTYEQYFGPGTRLTVT.